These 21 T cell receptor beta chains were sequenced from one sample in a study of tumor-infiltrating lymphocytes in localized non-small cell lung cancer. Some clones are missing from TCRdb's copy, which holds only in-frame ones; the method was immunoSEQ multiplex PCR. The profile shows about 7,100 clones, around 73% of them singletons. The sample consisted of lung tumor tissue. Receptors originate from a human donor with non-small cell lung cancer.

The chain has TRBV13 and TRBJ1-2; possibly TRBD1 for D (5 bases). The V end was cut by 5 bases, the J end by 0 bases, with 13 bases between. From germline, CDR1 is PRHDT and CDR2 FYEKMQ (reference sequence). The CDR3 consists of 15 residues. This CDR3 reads CASSGHRSPNYGYTF. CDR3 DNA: TGTGCCAGCAGCGGCCACAGGTCGCCTAACTATGGCTACACCTTC.

The DNA of the CDR3 is TGTGCCACCAGCAGAGAAATGGTTGGCCAACCCTATGGCTACACCTTC. This encodes CATSREMVGQPYGYTF. This chain connects TRBV15 to TRBJ1-2, with unresolved D. CDR1 and CDR2 from the germline V gene are LNHNV and YYDKDF (reference sequence). This CDR3 contains 16 residues. V lost 0 bases and J lost 4, with 15 bases in between.

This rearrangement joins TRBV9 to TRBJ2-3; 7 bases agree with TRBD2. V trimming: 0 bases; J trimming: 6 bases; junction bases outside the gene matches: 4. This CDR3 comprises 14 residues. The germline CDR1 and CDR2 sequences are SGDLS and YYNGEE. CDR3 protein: CASSVVMGGDTQYF. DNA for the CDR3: TGTGCCAGCAGCGTAGTAATGGGAGGGGATACGCAGTATTTT.

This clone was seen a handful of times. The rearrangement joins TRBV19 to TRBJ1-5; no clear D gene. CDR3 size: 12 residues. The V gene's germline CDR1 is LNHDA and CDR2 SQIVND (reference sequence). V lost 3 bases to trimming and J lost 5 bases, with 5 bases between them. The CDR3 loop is CASSIVDQPQHF. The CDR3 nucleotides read TGTGCCAGTAGTATCGTAGATCAGCCCCAGCATTTT.

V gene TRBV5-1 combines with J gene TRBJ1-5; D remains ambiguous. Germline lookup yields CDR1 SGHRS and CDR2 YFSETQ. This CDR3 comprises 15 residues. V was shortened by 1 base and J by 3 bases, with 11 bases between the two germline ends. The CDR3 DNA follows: TGCGCCAGCAGCTTGACTGGGCTGAACAATCAGCCCCAGCATTTT. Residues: CASSLTGLNNQPQHF.

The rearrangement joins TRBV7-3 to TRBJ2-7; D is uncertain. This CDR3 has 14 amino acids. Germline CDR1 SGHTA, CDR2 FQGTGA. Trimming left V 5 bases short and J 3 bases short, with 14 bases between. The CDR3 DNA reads TGTGCCAGCAGCCCCCAAAATGACGGCTACGAGCAGTACTTC. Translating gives CASSPQNDGYEQYF.

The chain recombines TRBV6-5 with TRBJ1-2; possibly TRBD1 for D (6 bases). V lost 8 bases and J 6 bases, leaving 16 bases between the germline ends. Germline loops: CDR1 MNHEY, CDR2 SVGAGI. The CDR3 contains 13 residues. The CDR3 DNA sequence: TGTGCCAGCGCGACCCCAGGGGATCATGGCTACACCTTC. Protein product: CASATPGDHGYTF.

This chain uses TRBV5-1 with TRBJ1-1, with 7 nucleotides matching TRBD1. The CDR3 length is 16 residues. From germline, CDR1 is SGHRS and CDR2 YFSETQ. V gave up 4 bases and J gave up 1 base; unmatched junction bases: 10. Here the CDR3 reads CASSDVPGGKNTEAFF. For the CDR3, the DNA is TGCGCCAGCAGCGATGTCCCAGGGGGGAAGAACACTGAAGCTTTCTTT. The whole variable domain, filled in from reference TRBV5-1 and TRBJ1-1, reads KAGVTQTPRYLIKTRGQQVTLSCSPISGHRSVSWYQQTPGQGLQFLFEYFSETQRNKGNFPGRFSGRQFSNSRSEMNVSTLELGDSALYLCASSDVPGGKNTEAFFGQGTRLTVV.

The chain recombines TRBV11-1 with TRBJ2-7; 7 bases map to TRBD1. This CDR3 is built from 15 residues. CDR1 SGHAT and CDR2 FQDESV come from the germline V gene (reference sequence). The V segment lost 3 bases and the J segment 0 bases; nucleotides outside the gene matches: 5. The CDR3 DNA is TGTGCCAGCAGCTTTGGGGACAGCCGCTCCTACGAGCAGTACTTC. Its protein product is CASSFGDSRSYEQYF.

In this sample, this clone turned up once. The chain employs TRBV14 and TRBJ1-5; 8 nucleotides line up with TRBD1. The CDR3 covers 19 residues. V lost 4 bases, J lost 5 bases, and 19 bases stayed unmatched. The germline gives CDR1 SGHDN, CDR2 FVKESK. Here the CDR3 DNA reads TGTGCCAGCAGCCCTACTTCATACGGTGGACAGGGACCCTATCAGCCCCAGCATTTT. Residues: CASSPTSYGGQGPYQPQHF.

The CDR3 nucleotides read TGTGCCAGCAGTGACTCGACAGGGGGCACCGGGGAGCTGTTTTTT. Protein product: CASSDSTGGTGELFF. The chain joins TRBV6-4 to TRBJ2-2; 9 positions match TRBD1. After removal of 0 bases from V and 4 bases from J, the junction contained 0 bases not matched to a gene. Germline CDR1 reads MRHNA; CDR2 reads SNTAGT. The CDR3 sequence is 15 residues long.

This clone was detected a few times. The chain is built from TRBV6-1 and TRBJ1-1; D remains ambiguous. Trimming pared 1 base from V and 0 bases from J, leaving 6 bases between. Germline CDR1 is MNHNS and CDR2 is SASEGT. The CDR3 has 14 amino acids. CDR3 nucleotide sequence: TGTGCCAGCAGTGAAGACATCCTGAACACTGAAGCTTTCTTT. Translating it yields CASSEDILNTEAFF.

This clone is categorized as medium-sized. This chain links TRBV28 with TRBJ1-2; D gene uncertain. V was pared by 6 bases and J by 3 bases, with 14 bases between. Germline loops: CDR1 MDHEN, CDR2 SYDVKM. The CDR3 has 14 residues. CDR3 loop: CASSSGGPYYGYTF. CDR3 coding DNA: TGTGCCAGCAGCTCAGGCGGCCCCTACTATGGCTACACCTTC.

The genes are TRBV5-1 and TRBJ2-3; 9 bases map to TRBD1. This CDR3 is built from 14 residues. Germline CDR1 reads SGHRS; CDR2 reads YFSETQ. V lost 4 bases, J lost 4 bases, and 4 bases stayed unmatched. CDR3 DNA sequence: TGCGCCAGCAGCCGAGGACAGGGGCCAGATACGCAGTATTTT. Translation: CASSRGQGPDTQYF.

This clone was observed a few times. The CDR3 sequence is CASRGQGYTEAFF. CDR3 coding DNA: TGTGCCAGCAGGGGACAGGGGTACACTGAAGCTTTCTTT. The rearrangement uses TRBV2 and TRBJ1-1; 10 bases are a match to TRBD1. This CDR3 has 13 residues. Germline loops: CDR1 SNHLY, CDR2 FYNNEI. J lost 3 bases, V lost 6 bases, and 1 base had no gene match. Complete variable domain (other parts from reference TRBV2 and TRBJ1-1): EPEVTQTPSHQVTQMGQEVILRCVPISNHLYFYWYRQILGQKVEFLVSFYNNEISEKSEIFDDQFSVERPDGSNFTLKIRSTKLEDSAMYFCASRGQGYTEAFFGQGTRLTVV.

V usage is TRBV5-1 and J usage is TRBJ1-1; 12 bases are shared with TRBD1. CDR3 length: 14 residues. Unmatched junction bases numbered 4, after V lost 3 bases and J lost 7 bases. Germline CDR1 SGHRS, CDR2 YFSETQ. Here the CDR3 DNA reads TGCGCCAGCAGCTCGGGACAGGGGGCGGATGAAGCTTTCTTT. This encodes CASSSGQGADEAFF.

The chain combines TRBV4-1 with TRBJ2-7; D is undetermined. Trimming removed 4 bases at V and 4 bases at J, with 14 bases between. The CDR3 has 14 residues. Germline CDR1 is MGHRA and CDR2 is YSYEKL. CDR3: CASSRLDLGYEQYF. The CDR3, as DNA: TGCGCCAGCAGCCGACTTGACTTAGGATACGAGCAGTACTTC.

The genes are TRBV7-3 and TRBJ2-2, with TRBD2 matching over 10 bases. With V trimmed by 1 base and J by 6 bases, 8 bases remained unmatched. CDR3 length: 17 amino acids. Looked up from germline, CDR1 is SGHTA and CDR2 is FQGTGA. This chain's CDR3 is CASSLKAGGHLAGELFF. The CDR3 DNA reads TGTGCCAGCAGCTTAAAAGCGGGAGGGCACCTAGCCGGGGAGCTGTTTTTT.

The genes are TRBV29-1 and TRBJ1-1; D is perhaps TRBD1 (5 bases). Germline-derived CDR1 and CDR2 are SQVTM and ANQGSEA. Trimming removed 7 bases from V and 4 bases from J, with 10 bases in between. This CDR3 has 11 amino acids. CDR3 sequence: CSANGGTEAFF. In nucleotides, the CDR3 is TGCAGCGCGAACGGGGGCACTGAAGCTTTCTTT.

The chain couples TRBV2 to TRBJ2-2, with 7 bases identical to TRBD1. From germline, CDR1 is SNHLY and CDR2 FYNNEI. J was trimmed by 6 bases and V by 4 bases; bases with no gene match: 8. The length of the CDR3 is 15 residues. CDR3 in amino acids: CASSVYRGRAGELFF. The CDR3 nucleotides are TGTGCCAGCAGTGTTTACAGGGGACGGGCCGGGGAGCTGTTTTTT.

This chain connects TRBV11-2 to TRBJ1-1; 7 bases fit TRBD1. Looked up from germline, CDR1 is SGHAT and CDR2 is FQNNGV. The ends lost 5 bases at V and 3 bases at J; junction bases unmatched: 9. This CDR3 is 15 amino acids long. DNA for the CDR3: TGTGCCAGCAGCCTAGGGACAGCGAGGGACACTGAAGCTTTCTTT. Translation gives CASSLGTARDTEAFF.